These T cell receptor beta chains were read from a single sample in a study of OX40 agonist ivuxolimab in advanced cancers. Only in-frame clones appear in the TCRdb table, and some are missing; sequencing was by immunoSEQ multiplex PCR. The data hold some 74,000 clones, with roughly 82% observed a single time. The material was CD4+ or CD8+ T cells sorted from blood, obtained in a trial of the OX40 agonist ivuxolimab. The receptor source for this set is an adult with an advanced solid tumor such as melanoma, head and neck, liver or kidney cancer. Both conserved end residues are trimmed from each CDR3. Fields, in order: J gene, clone size, CDR3 length, V gene, CDR3 protein. Size values are once, few and many counts, or a class for expanded clones, and some rows have none.

>TRBJ1-5|.|14|TRBV5-6
ASSFRGGHTNQPQH
>TRBJ2-7|.|13|TRBV5-1
ASSLVAGGTYEQY
>TRBJ2-5|.|15|TRBV7-8
ASSLGLAGASRETQY
>TRBJ1-2|.|11|TRBV11-3
ASSQDGIYGYT
>TRBJ2-7|.|10|TRBV2
ALGGISYEQY
>TRBJ1-1|.|12|TRBV19
ASSTGLLNTEAF
>TRBJ2-7|.|13|TRBV5-6
ASSFYPSRTYEQY
>TRBJ2-3|once|12|TRBV6-4
ASSGSFDTDTQY
>TRBJ1-2|.|12|TRBV5-1
ASRGGAGNYGYT
>TRBJ2-1|.|12|TRBV5-1
ASSLVGGYNEQF
>TRBJ1-1|.|12|TRBV6-5
ASSSRVPDTEAF
>TRBJ2-3|once|12|TRBV7-2
ASSLGTSTDTQY
>TRBJ2-7|.|12|TRBV7-8
ASSFATQAYEQY